Listed below are T cell receptor beta chains from one sample, sequenced in a study of blood T cell repertoires in COVID-19. Here immunoSEQ multiplex PCR was the method, and the copy in TCRdb shows in-frame clones only, minus some. The table lists under 250,000 clones, around three quarters of them singletons. Material: peripheral blood. The receptors derive from a woman between 70 and 85 years old with acute or convalescent COVID-19. CDR3s include the opening cysteine and the closing phenylalanine or tryptophan. Each record gives: D gene, V gene, clone size, J gene, CDR3 DNA, CDR3 protein. D genes are given only for firm matches. Some rows mark clone size as missing; the rest say once, few, many or name a class of expanded clone.

d_gene: .
v_gene: TRBV27
abundance: .
j_gene: TRBJ2-2
CDR3nt: TGTGCCAGCAGGATGGGACTTAACACCGGGGAGCTGTTTTTT
CDR3aa: CASRMGLNTGELFF

d_gene: TRBD2
v_gene: TRBV6-5
abundance: .
j_gene: TRBJ2-2
CDR3nt: TGTGCCAGCAGTAGCGGGGGGGCGAACGGGGAGCTGTTTTTT
CDR3aa: CASSSGGANGELFF

d_gene: .
v_gene: TRBV30
abundance: .
j_gene: TRBJ1-4
CDR3nt: TGTGCCTGGAGCCAAAACCTAAATGAAAAACTGTTTTTT
CDR3aa: CAWSQNLNEKLFF

d_gene: .
v_gene: TRBV24-1
abundance: .
j_gene: TRBJ1-5
CDR3nt: TGTGCCACCGCTCCCCCCGGAGGCAATCAGCCCCAGCATTTT
CDR3aa: CATAPPGGNQPQHF

d_gene: .
v_gene: TRBV5-4
abundance: .
j_gene: TRBJ1-4
CDR3nt: TGTGCCAGCAGCTTTTGGGGGCGTGAAAAACTGTTTTTT
CDR3aa: CASSFWGREKLFF

d_gene: TRBD2
v_gene: TRBV7-2
abundance: .
j_gene: TRBJ2-2
CDR3nt: TGTGCCAGCAGCAAACTAGCGGGGGCTATCGCGAACACCGGGGAGCTGTTTTTT
CDR3aa: CASSKLAGAIANTGELFF

d_gene: TRBD2
v_gene: TRBV6-4
abundance: few
j_gene: TRBJ2-3
CDR3nt: TGTGCCAGCAGTGTTTTCGCGGGGGGAGGAGATACGCAGTATTTT
CDR3aa: CASSVFAGGGDTQYF

d_gene: .
v_gene: TRBV5-6
abundance: .
j_gene: TRBJ2-7
CDR3nt: TGTGCCAGCAGCTTGGGCTTCAGGGGACGCGAGCAGTACTTC
CDR3aa: CASSLGFRGREQYF

d_gene: .
v_gene: TRBV7-8
abundance: .
j_gene: TRBJ1-2
CDR3nt: TGTGCCAGCAGCTTTCCCCGCGCGTGGGGCTACACCTTC
CDR3aa: CASSFPRAWGYTF

d_gene: .
v_gene: TRBV5-8
abundance: .
j_gene: TRBJ2-5
CDR3nt: TGTGCCAGCAGCTTGACCCTGACCGGGGCCCAGTACTTC
CDR3aa: CASSLTLTGAQYF

d_gene: TRBD1
v_gene: TRBV5-4
abundance: .
j_gene: TRBJ1-6
CDR3nt: TGTGCCAGCAGCTGGAGATGGGACAGGGCTAGTTCACCCCTCCACTTT
CDR3aa: CASSWRWDRASSPLHF

d_gene: .
v_gene: TRBV19
abundance: once
j_gene: TRBJ1-1
CDR3nt: TGTGCCAGTAGTTTATTACAAAGCACTGAAGCTTTCTTT
CDR3aa: CASSLLQSTEAFF

d_gene: .
v_gene: TRBV11-3
abundance: .
j_gene: TRBJ2-1
CDR3nt: TGTGCCAGCAGCTTTGCCAGGGGTTATGAGCAGTTCTTC
CDR3aa: CASSFARGYEQFF

d_gene: .
v_gene: TRBV7-2
abundance: .
j_gene: TRBJ1-6
CDR3nt: TGTGCCAGCAGCTTAGATCTCGGGAGAAATTCACCCCTCCACTTT
CDR3aa: CASSLDLGRNSPLHF

d_gene: .
v_gene: TRBV6-6
abundance: .
j_gene: TRBJ1-1
CDR3nt: TGTGCCAGCAGTTTCCAGGACAGACTTAACACTGAAGCTTTCTTT
CDR3aa: CASSFQDRLNTEAFF

d_gene: TRBD2
v_gene: TRBV3-1/TRBV3-2
abundance: .
j_gene: TRBJ2-3
CDR3nt: TGTGCCAGCAGCAACCTCCCAGCGGGGGGGCATATAGATACGCAGTATTTT
CDR3aa: CASSNLPAGGHIDTQYF

d_gene: .
v_gene: TRBV11-2
abundance: .
j_gene: TRBJ2-7
CDR3nt: TGTGCCAGCAGCTTAGGACAGGTCGTCCACGAGCAGTACTTC
CDR3aa: CASSLGQVVHEQYF

d_gene: TRBD1
v_gene: TRBV20-1
abundance: .
j_gene: TRBJ1-5
CDR3nt: TGCAGTGCTAGTTCCGGGACAGATAGGAATCAGCCCCAGCATTTT
CDR3aa: CSASSGTDRNQPQHF

d_gene: .
v_gene: TRBV4-1
abundance: .
j_gene: TRBJ2-3
CDR3nt: TGCGCCAGCAGCCAAGATGAGGGGGGGCATACAGATACGCAGTATTTT
CDR3aa: CASSQDEGGHTDTQYF

d_gene: .
v_gene: TRBV2
abundance: .
j_gene: TRBJ1-5
CDR3nt: TGTGCCAGCAGTCCTTTGGGGGGAAATCAGCCCCAGCATTTT
CDR3aa: CASSPLGGNQPQHF